The 8 T cell receptor beta chains given below trace back to one sample, sequenced in a study of technical replicates of blood from a few donors (dated by TCRdb to 2016 to 2017). The protocol used for the library was the immunoSEQ multiplex PCR assay. Held by TCRdb, this immuneACCESS table contains in-frame sequences only and omits some clones. Under half of the omission traces to an unresolved V gene where checked; the cause of the rest is unknown. The sample profile shows over 70,000 clones; over 90% of them were found once. Of the sample, 0.34% falls within the top ten clones. The sample consisted of T cells isolated from PBMCs. Source of these receptors: a human donor in good health.

DNA for the CDR3: TGTGCCAGCAGTTATTTTGGGACAGGGTATGGCTACACCTTC. Amino acid sequence: CASSYFGTGYGYTF. J is TRBJ1-2 and V is TRBV6-5; 9 bases match TRBD1. After removal of 3 bases from V and 5 bases from J, the junction contained 4 bases not matched to a gene. This CDR3 is built from 14 residues. CDR1 MNHEY and CDR2 SVGAGI come from the germline V gene.

V gene TRBV7-9 combines with J gene TRBJ1-4; no definite D call. Germline lookup yields CDR1 SEHNR and CDR2 FQNEAQ (reference sequence). V shed 5 bases and J shed 4 bases, with 20 bases lying between them. The CDR3 covers 17 residues. CDR3 sequence (DNA): TGTGCCAGCAGCCTCCCGAAGTATGGCCAAATTAATGAAAAACTGTTTTTT. Translation gives CASSLPKYGQINEKLFF.

V and J are TRBV2 and TRBJ2-3; D remains unclear. The CDR3 contains 13 residues. Germline assignment: CDR1 SNHLY and CDR2 FYNNEI. Trimming removed 5 bases from V and 2 bases from J, with 8 bases in between. The chain's CDR3 is CASSKLFTDTQYF. DNA for the CDR3: TGTGCCAGCAGTAAGCTATTCACAGATACGCAGTATTTT.

The chain couples TRBV27 to TRBJ2-3; no clear D. Germline CDR1 is MNHEY and CDR2 is SMNVEV (reference sequence). Trimming left V 2 bases short and J 2 bases short, with 8 bases between. The CDR3 length is 14 residues. The CDR3 reads CASSLVADTDTQYF. The CDR3 region has the DNA TGTGCCAGCAGTTTAGTGGCAGACACAGATACGCAGTATTTT.

The chain couples TRBV19 to TRBJ1-4; tentatively, D is TRBD1 (6 bases). Trimming removed 7 bases from V and 2 bases from J, with 23 bases in between. CDR3 length: 18 amino acids. Germline CDR1 and CDR2: LNHDA and SQIVND (reference sequence). CDR3: CASTPDRRLVATNEKLFF. In nucleotides, the CDR3 is TGTGCCAGTACACCCGACAGGCGGCTTGTCGCGACTAATGAAAAACTGTTTTTT.

This rearrangement joins TRBV18 to TRBJ2-7; the match to TRBD2 covers 8 bases. Unmatched junction bases numbered 9, after V lost 3 bases and J lost 5 bases. From germline, CDR1 is KGHSH and CDR2 LQKENI. This CDR3 has 15 residues. CDR3 region: CASSPKRELVHEQYF. DNA for the CDR3: TGTGCCAGCTCACCCAAGCGGGAGTTAGTCCACGAGCAGTACTTC.

The chain has TRBV19 and TRBJ1-5; 9 bases fit TRBD1. The CDR3 covers 16 residues. V was pared by 5 bases and J by 6 bases, with 11 bases of the junction left unmatched. Germline V gives CDR1 LNHDA, CDR2 SQIVND (reference sequence). The CDR3 sequence is CASSGDRVGIIQPQHF. CDR3 nucleotides: TGTGCCAGTAGTGGGGACAGGGTGGGCATTATTCAGCCCCAGCATTTT. The full variable domain, in which reference TRBV19 and TRBJ1-5 provide the parts outside the CDR3, is DGGITQSPKYLFRKEGQNVTLSCEQNLNHDAMYWYRQDPGQGLRLIYYSQIVNDFQKGDIAEGYSVSREKKESFPLTVTSAQKNPTAFYLCASSGDRVGIIQPQHFGDGTRLSIL.

This chain connects TRBV12-5 to TRBJ1-4, with a possible D match to TRBD1 (5 bases). CDR3 length: 14 residues. Germline-derived CDR1 and CDR2 are LGHNT and FRNRAP. V gave up 4 bases and J gave up 0 bases, with 6 bases separating them. CDR3 in DNA: TGTGCTAGTGGTTCGACAGCAACTAATGAAAAACTGTTTTTT. Protein sequence: CASGSTATNEKLFF.